Reported below is one T cell receptor (beta chain). This receptor's antigen is unknown. No clone much larger than this one lies a single base away; base qualities are absent. The data belong to a study of control samples from healthy donors and cancer patients (dated by TCRdb to the early 2020s). Library generation was performed with the immunoSEQ multiplex PCR assay. This is the immuneACCESS table as TCRdb keeps it, with only in-frame sequences that have V and J called. A part of the clones is gone; compared with another copy, unresolved V genes explain less than half, and the rest is unexplained. Across this sample there are some 90,000 clones, with about 88% seen only once. The ten most abundant clones make up around 1.3% of the sample. Taken from cysteine to phenylalanine, the CDR3 has 16 residues. The only DNA kept is the CDR3, 48 bases in frame from the first base. Reading the germline V gene gives CDR1 ENHRY and CDR2 SYGVKD. Trimming removed 10 bases from V and 4 bases from J; the gene matches leave 12 bases unexplained.

This TCR was recovered from a woman in her forties or fifties in good health. Recombination linked TRBV10-3 to TRBJ2-2, and TRBD2 aligns with 10 junction nucleotides. Sequencing was done on a sample of blood. The DNA sequence is given as TGTGCCACTCACACCGGGACTAGCGTTACCACCGGGGAGCTGTTTTTT. Translated, this gives CATHTGTSVTTGELFF.